Presented here are 16 T cell receptor beta chains from one specimen sequenced in a study of blood T cell repertoires in COVID-19. The method was immunoSEQ multiplex PCR; TCRdb's version includes in-frame clones alone and lacks a portion of them. The sample holds tens of thousands of clones, around 75% seen once. The sequenced sample was peripheral blood. These receptors were collected from a man in his sixties or seventies with acute or convalescent COVID-19.

The sample holds a few counts of this clone. The chain combines TRBV29-1 with TRBJ2-1; 10 nucleotides align to TRBD2. Germline assignment: CDR1 SQVTM and CDR2 ANQGSEA. The CDR3 loop spans 16 amino acids. Losses at the gene ends were 7 bases for V and 5 bases for J; bases not matched to a gene: 14. CDR3 coding DNA: TGCAGCGCCTCACGCCCCGGGACTAGCGTACACAATGAGCAGTTCTTC. It yields the protein CSASRPGTSVHNEQFF.

The chain employs TRBV19 and TRBJ2-2; a possible D gene is TRBD1 (6 bases). This CDR3 is built from 15 residues. The germline gives CDR1 LNHDA, CDR2 SQIVND (reference sequence). V was shortened by 5 bases and J by 0 bases, with 10 bases between the two germline ends. The CDR3 reads CASSSWTANTGELFF. The CDR3 coding sequence is TGTGCCAGTAGTTCCTGGACAGCGAACACCGGGGAGCTGTTTTTT.

This chain uses TRBV5-6 with TRBJ2-5, with D hard to call. The CDR3 extends over 14 amino acids. The germline CDR1 and CDR2 sequences are SGHDT and YYEEEE. Trimming stripped 3 bases from V and 1 base from J, with 10 bases between. For the CDR3, the DNA is TGTGCCAGCAGCTGGCCCAGGCTCCAAGAGACCCAGTACTTC. As protein: CASSWPRLQETQYF.

The rearrangement joins TRBV28 to TRBJ2-1; TRBD2 aligns across 9 bases. The CDR3 consists of 15 residues. From germline, CDR1 is MDHEN and CDR2 SYDVKM. Trimming at V came to 3 bases and at J to 7 bases, leaving 7 bases not matched to a gene. CDR3 in amino acids: CASSLSGRSRNEQFF. In DNA, the CDR3 is TGTGCCAGCAGTTTGAGCGGGAGGAGTAGGAATGAGCAGTTCTTC.

The V gene is TRBV18, the J gene TRBJ2-7; D unresolved. The germline CDR1 and CDR2 sequences are KGHSH and LQKENI. The CDR3 totals 14 residues. Between the trimmed V and J ends, which lost 2 bases and 6 bases, there was a span of 14 bases. The DNA of the CDR3 is TGTGCCAGCTCACCAGGGCTTTTCGACGGCGAGCAGTACTTC. This sequence encodes CASSPGLFDGEQYF.

The rearrangement links TRBV10-3 to TRBJ1-1; TRBD1 matches at 9 bases. The CDR3 extends over 15 amino acids. V dropped 7 bases and J dropped 3; count of bases not matched to a gene: 9. The V gene's germline CDR1 is ENHRY and CDR2 SYGVKD. The CDR3: CAIMRQGGEYTEAFF. The CDR3 DNA sequence: TGTGCCATCATGAGACAGGGGGGAGAGTACACTGAAGCTTTCTTT.

The chain combines TRBV6-1 with TRBJ1-5; D not certain. The length of the CDR3 is 15 residues. Germline V gene data show CDR1 as MNHNS and CDR2 as SASEGT. V lost 2 bases to trimming and J lost 4 bases, with 12 bases between them. The CDR3 region is CASSEYGLSNQPQHF. The CDR3 nucleotides are TGTGCCAGCAGTGAATATGGACTCTCGAATCAGCCCCAGCATTTT.

The V gene is TRBV2, the J gene TRBJ1-5; D not certain. This CDR3 comprises 15 residues. CDR1 is SNHLY and CDR2 is FYNNEI in the germline V gene. With 2 bases removed from V and 2 bases from J, the gap between germline ends came to 10 bases. The CDR3, as DNA: TGTGCCAGCAGTGAACGGGGTATTGGCAATCAGCCCCAGCATTTT. This encodes CASSERGIGNQPQHF.

J is TRBJ2-5 and V is TRBV7-3; 9 bases agree with TRBD1. Trimming at V came to 5 bases and at J to 3 bases, leaving 7 bases not matched to a gene. There are 15 residues in the CDR3. Germline V lookup: CDR1 SGHTA, CDR2 FQGTGA. Written as DNA, the CDR3 is TGTGCCAGCAGCCTATACAGGGGGCGGGAAGAGACCCAGTACTTC. Its translation: CASSLYRGREETQYF.

The chain combines TRBV28 with TRBJ2-7; 12 bases map to TRBD2. With 2 bases clipped from V and 0 bases from J, the junction kept 2 bases outside the gene matches. This CDR3 contains 16 residues. Per the germline V gene, CDR1 is MDHEN and CDR2 is SYDVKM. CDR3 in DNA: TGTGCCAGCAGTTTACCTAGCGGGAGGGACTCCTACGAGCAGTACTTC. Residues: CASSLPSGRDSYEQYF.

This clone has just a few counts. The rearrangement uses TRBV28 and TRBJ1-1; perhaps TRBD1 as D (5 bases). Germline V lookup: CDR1 MDHEN, CDR2 SYDVKM. Trimming stripped 6 bases from V and 3 bases from J, with 5 bases between. This CDR3 spans 11 amino acids. CDR3 sequence (DNA): TGTGCCAGCAGAGGGGACACTGAAGCTTTCTTT. Translating it yields CASRGDTEAFF.

The V call is TRBV25-1, the J call TRBJ1-5; tentatively, D is TRBD1 (6 bases). The length of the CDR3 is 14 residues. The V end was cut by 3 bases, the J end by 4 bases, with 10 bases between. The germline gives CDR1 MGHDK, CDR2 SYGVNS. CDR3 protein: CASSETGVNQPQHF. DNA for the CDR3: TGTGCCAGCAGTGAGACAGGAGTGAATCAGCCCCAGCATTTT.

This clone has just a few counts. This chain connects TRBV5-1 to TRBJ2-7; 12 bases are a match to TRBD2. Germline values: CDR1 SGHRS, CDR2 YFSETQ. V was clipped by 3 bases and J by 3 bases; unmatched bases: 4. The CDR3 sequence is 15 residues long. CDR3 DNA sequence: TGCGCCAGCAGCTCCGGACTAGCGGGGCTCTACGAGCAGTACTTC. It specifies CASSSGLAGLYEQYF. Supplemented by reference TRBV5-1 and TRBJ2-7, the full variable domain reads KAGVTQTPRYLIKTRGQQVTLSCSPISGHRSVSWYQQTPGQGLQFLFEYFSETQRNKGNFPGRFSGRQFSNSRSEMNVSTLELGDSALYLCASSSGLAGLYEQYFGPGTRLTVT.

This clone was seen more than once but under ten times. The V call is TRBV7-9, the J call TRBJ2-5; a weak D match, TRBD2 (6 bases). The germline CDR1 and CDR2 sequences are SEHNR and FQNEAQ (reference sequence). This CDR3 has 13 amino acids. V lost 8 bases and J 5 bases, leaving 15 bases between the germline ends. The CDR3 DNA reads TGTGCCAGCGGCCAGGGAGGATGGGAGACCCAGTACTTC. Its protein is CASGQGGWETQYF.

This clone has a handful of counts. This chain links TRBV18 with TRBJ2-1; 10 bases align to TRBD2. The CDR3 is made up of 15 amino acids. The trim removed 3 bases at V and 6 bases at J, leaving 5 bases unmatched. CDR1 KGHSH and CDR2 LQKENI come from the germline V gene. CDR3 sequence: CASSPGLAELNEQFF. CDR3 nucleotides: TGTGCCAGCTCACCCGGACTAGCGGAGCTCAATGAGCAGTTCTTC.

This chain joins TRBV7-6 and TRBJ2-1; 7 nucleotides align to TRBD1. The CDR3 is made up of 15 amino acids. Germline trimming cut 3 bases from V and 5 bases from J; bases unmatched to any gene: 7. CDR1 and CDR2 from the germline V gene are SGHVS and FNYEAQ. The CDR3 sequence: CASSLATGVNNEQFF. DNA of the CDR3: TGTGCCAGCAGCTTGGCCACAGGGGTAAACAATGAGCAGTTCTTC. The full variable domain, with the rest looked up from reference TRBV7-6 and TRBJ2-1, is GAGVSQSPRYKVTKRGQDVALRCDPISGHVSLYWYRQALGQGPEFLTYFNYEAQQDKSGLPNDRFSAERPEGSISTLTIQRTEQRDSAMYRCASSLATGVNNEQFFGPGTRLTVL.